Each of the 9 T cell receptor beta chains below was sequenced from the same sample in a study of tumor and adjacent non-tumor tissue in lung cancer. RNA was extracted from bulk tissue without any cell sorting. More than 3 cm separated this lung sample from the edge of the tumor. A modified ARM-PCR protocol with three rounds of nested PCR amplified TCRbeta. TCRdb called the multiplex PCR reads again in MiXCR, with one record for every CDR3 protein. Of approximately 90,000 distinct CDR3 sequences listed, 75% to 85% are singletons. Sequenced: distant non-tumor lung tissue. Source of these receptors: a woman aged 45-60 years with non-small cell lung cancer.

Remarks on this clonotype: Since a much larger clone is just one base distant, this may be a read error. No conserved phenylalanine or tryptophan is present at the end of the CDR3, so a read error is the likely explanation. The chain recombines TRBV30 with TRBJ1-5; D perhaps matches TRBD1 (6 bases). There are 13 residues in the CDR3. V lost 4 bases and J 3 bases, leaving 10 bases between the germline ends. In germline, CDR1 is GTSNPN, CDR2 SVGIG (reference sequence). The CDR3: CAWTGQPNQPQHY. The CDR3 coding sequence is TGTGCCTGGACCGGACAGCCCAATCAGCCCCAGCATTAT.

The rearrangement links TRBV11-2 to TRBJ1-2, with D possibly being TRBD1 (5 bases). The CDR3 is 14 amino acids. V was clipped by 10 bases and J by 6 bases, with 21 bases between them. CDR1 is SGHAT and CDR2 is FQNNGV in the germline V gene. This CDR3 reads CANCLTQGGHGYTF. The DNA of the CDR3 is TGTGCCAACTGCTTAACTCAGGGAGGACATGGCTACACCTTC.

Comment on this clonotype: The junction differs from germline at one of its ends, possibly a read error. V usage is TRBV29-1 and J usage is TRBJ2-2, with 7 positions matching TRBD2. CDR3 length: 18 residues. In germline, CDR1 is SQVTM, CDR2 ANQGSEA. CDR3 nucleotide sequence: TGCAGTGTTGAACATGAAGGAACTAGCGAGAGTTTTCCCGGGGAGCTGTTTTTT. Protein sequence: CSVEHEGTSESFPGELFF.

The rearrangement joins TRBV6-2 or TRBV6-3 to TRBJ1-5; D gene uncertain. The V and J ends lost 6 bases and 5 bases respectively, with 26 bases between them. CDR1 and CDR2 from the germline V gene are MNHEY and SVGEGT. This CDR3 region has 18 residues. In nucleotides, the CDR3 is TGTGCCAGCAGCCTCCCCGCTTACACGTTTAGGAGCGATCAGCCCCAGCATTTT. It encodes CASSLPAYTFRSDQPQHF.

Comment on this clonotype: A much more abundant neighbour one base away suggests this may be a read error. The rearrangement joins TRBV28 to TRBJ2-7, with D possibly TRBD2 on 6 matching bases. Germline V gene data show CDR1 as MDHEN and CDR2 as SYDVKM. This CDR3 comprises 14 residues. Between the trimmed V and J ends, which lost 6 bases and 3 bases, there was a span of 15 bases. CDR3 bases: TGTGCCAGCAGCCCCGGGACTGGCGGCTACGAGCAGTACTTC. Residues: CASSPGTGGYEQYF.

Of note for this clonotype: A much larger clone lies a single base off, so this may be a read error. CDR3 sequence (DNA): TGTGCCAGCAGCTTAGAAACAGGGCCGCTAGCCAAAAACATTCAGTGCTTC. This encodes CASSLETGPLAKNIQCF. This chain links TRBV13 with TRBJ2-4; perhaps TRBD1 as D (6 bases). This CDR3 has 17 residues. CDR1 is PRHDT and CDR2 is FYEKMQ in the germline V gene (reference sequence). The whole variable domain, filled in from reference TRBV13 and TRBJ2-4, reads AAGVIQSPRHLIKEKRETATLKCYPIPRHDTVYWYQQGPGQDPQFLISFYEKMQSDKGSIPDRFSAQQFSDYHSELNMSSLELGDSALYFCASSLETGPLAKNIQCFGAGTRLSVL.

A word on this clonotype: This may be a read error, as it is one base from a much larger clone. The chain combines TRBV28 with TRBJ2-7; a weak D match, TRBD2 (6 bases). Per the germline V gene, CDR1 is MDHEN and CDR2 is SYDVKM. The CDR3 is 15 amino acids. The V gene lost 1 base and the J gene lost 2 bases, with 12 bases spanning the gap. CDR3 in DNA: TGTGCCAGCAGTTTATTTGGAGGGAATGCCTACGAGCAGTACTTC. It translates to CASSLFGGNAYEQYF.

As to this clonotype: A much larger clonotype is one base distant, so this may be a read error. This sequence joins TRBV6-6 and TRBJ1-1; no clear D. The CDR3 sequence is 13 residues long. The germline V gene encodes CDR1 MNHNY and CDR2 SVGAGI (reference sequence). CDR3: CDSSHWGEGEAFF. DNA for the CDR3: TGTGACAGCAGTCACTGGGGAGAGGGTGAAGCTTTCTTT.

Regarding this clonotype: The junction shows a germline mismatch at one end, possibly a read error. The chain carries TRBV11-2 and TRBJ2-7; TRBD1 might be the D (6 bases). CDR3 size: 18 residues. Germline loops: CDR1 SGHAT, CDR2 FQNNGV. The CDR3, as DNA: TGTGCCAGCAGCTTAGATCGGGACAAGGGAATCCCCCCCTACGAGCCGTACTTC. Protein product: CASSLDRDKGIPPYEPYF.